This passage covers 25 T cell receptor beta chains from one sample sequenced in a study of control samples from healthy donors and cancer patients (dated by TCRdb to about 2020). Library construction relied on the immunoSEQ multiplex PCR assay. Drawn from immuneACCESS, this table holds only the in-frame rearrangements with V and J called that TCRdb kept. Clones are partly lost; checked studies trace under half to an unresolved V gene and leave the rest unexplained. The sample has 130,000 or so clones on record, over 80% of them singletons. The ten largest clonotypes hold around 2.1% of the sample. The material sequenced was blood. The receptor set was obtained from a woman aged 45-65 years in good health.

As to this clone: The sample carries other DNA sequences with the same CDR3. The CDR3 loop reads CAWSVRRNTEAFF. In DNA form, the CDR3 reads TGTGCCTGGAGTGTGAGACGGAACACTGAAGCTTTCTTT. The chain uses TRBV30 and TRBJ1-1; D remains unclear. The CDR3 contains 13 residues. Trimming left V 0 bases short and J 1 base short, with 6 bases between. CDR1 GTSNPN and CDR2 SVGIG come from the germline V gene (reference sequence).

The chain employs TRBV11-2 and TRBJ1-1; D is undetermined. CDR1 is SGHAT and CDR2 is FQNNGV in the germline V gene. The CDR3 runs to 15 residues. V lost 6 bases, J lost 4 bases, and 18 bases lay in between. CDR3 nucleotides: TGTGCCAGCAGGCGGCCGGGGTCTAAAAGCACTGAAGCTTTCTTT. As protein: CASRRPGSKSTEAFF.

J is TRBJ1-1 and V is TRBV5-1; D is possibly TRBD1 (5 bases). This CDR3 comprises 14 residues. V lost 8 bases and J lost 4, with 18 bases in between. Germline V gene lookup returns CDR1 SGHRS and CDR2 YFSETQ. CDR3 sequence reads: CASGLGGTSTEAFF. CDR3 DNA: TGCGCCAGTGGGCTGGGGGGTACGAGCACTGAAGCTTTCTTT.

The CDR3: CATSRDFVENNEQFF. CDR3 nucleotides: TGTGCCACCAGCAGAGATTTTGTGGAGAACAATGAGCAGTTCTTC. V gene TRBV15 combines with J gene TRBJ2-1; no definite D call. V shed 0 bases and J shed 5 bases, with 11 bases lying between them. The germline V gene encodes CDR1 LNHNV and CDR2 YYDKDF (reference sequence). CDR3 size: 15 residues.

The chain links TRBV19 to TRBJ1-5, with D possibly TRBD1 on 5 matching bases. The V end was cut by 5 bases, the J end by 0 bases, with 8 bases between. Germline V CDR1 and CDR2: LNHDA, SQIVND (reference sequence). The CDR3 totals 14 residues. CDR3 in DNA: TGTGCCAGTAGTCTCGACAGTAGCAATCAGCCCCAGCATTTT. Its protein is CASSLDSSNQPQHF.

The rearrangement links TRBV13 to TRBJ1-1; TRBD1 aligns across 7 bases. Germline assignment: CDR1 PRHDT and CDR2 FYEKMQ (reference sequence). The CDR3 contains 15 residues. V was clipped by 0 bases and J by 7 bases; unmatched bases: 8. The CDR3 nucleotides read TGTGCCAGCAGCTTAGGCGGGACAGAGACGATTGAAGCTTTCTTT. Amino acid sequence: CASSLGGTETIEAFF.

This clone turned up a few times. The V gene is TRBV5-1, the J gene TRBJ1-1, with unresolved D. Per the germline V gene, CDR1 is SGHRS and CDR2 is YFSETQ. The CDR3 runs 15 residues. V shed 0 bases and J shed 2 bases, with 11 bases lying between them. The CDR3 here is CASSLVPSPNTEAFF. The CDR3 DNA follows: TGCGCCAGCAGCTTGGTCCCCTCCCCTAACACTGAAGCTTTCTTT.

The table lists this clone with a count of one. The chain joins TRBV9 to TRBJ2-7; 11 nucleotides match TRBD1. V gave up 3 bases and J gave up 3 bases; unmatched junction bases: 2. This CDR3 is 14 amino acids long. From germline, CDR1 is SGDLS and CDR2 YYNGEE. CDR3 loop: CASSADRGLYEQYF. The CDR3 bases are TGTGCCAGCAGCGCGGACAGGGGGCTCTACGAGCAGTACTTC.

Of note for this clone: Other DNA sequences of this sample code for an identical CDR3. This chain joins TRBV12-3 or TRBV12-4 and TRBJ1-1; D remains ambiguous. The germline V and J ends were trimmed by 7 bases and 0 bases, with 3 bases remaining between them. The CDR3 covers 11 residues. The CDR3 protein is CASTLNTEAFF. The CDR3 nucleotides read TGTGCCAGCACCTTGAACACTGAAGCTTTCTTT.

V and J are TRBV7-9 and TRBJ1-1, with 10 bases fitting TRBD1. V gave up 3 bases and J gave up 7 bases; unmatched junction bases: 5. The germline V gene encodes CDR1 SEHNR and CDR2 FQNEAQ (reference sequence). The CDR3 length is 14 residues. The CDR3 spells CASSFSGTGDEAFF. The CDR3, as DNA: TGTGCCAGCAGCTTCTCGGGGACAGGGGATGAAGCTTTCTTT.

The CDR3 region is CASSRVGGYQPQHF. CDR3 nucleotides: TGTGCCAGCAGCCGCGTGGGAGGCTATCAGCCCCAGCATTTT. This sequence joins TRBV28 and TRBJ1-5, with unresolved D. Germline assignment: CDR1 MDHEN and CDR2 SYDVKM. The CDR3 has 14 residues. The V end lost 6 bases, the J end lost 5 bases, and 14 bases lay between the germline ends.

This rearrangement joins TRBV5-1 to TRBJ1-4; tentative D call: TRBD1 (5 bases). V lost 4 bases and J lost 8, with 18 bases in between. The CDR3 consists of 15 residues. Germline V CDR1 and CDR2: SGHRS, YFSETQ. The CDR3 reads CASSDNGGGREKLFF. The CDR3 nucleotides are TGCGCCAGCAGCGACAATGGTGGGGGTAGGGAAAAACTGTTTTTT.

This clone appeared once. This CDR3 is CASSFKENTEAFF. The CDR3 DNA reads as TGTGCCAGCAGCTTCAAGGAGAACACTGAAGCTTTCTTT. This chain uses TRBV7-8 with TRBJ1-1; D is ambiguous. Between the trimmed V and J ends, which lost 3 bases and 1 base, there was a span of 6 bases. Germline CDR1 and CDR2: SGHVS and FQNEAQ. The CDR3 runs 13 residues.

The rearrangement joins TRBV5-1 to TRBJ2-6; the D is unclear. Germline V gene sequence: CDR1 SGHRS, CDR2 YFSETQ. This CDR3 spans 17 amino acids. V was cut by 4 bases and J by 2 bases, with 16 bases left in between. For the CDR3, the DNA is TGCGCCAGCAGCCACCAAACCTCACGGACTGGGGCCAACGTCCTGACTTTC. Protein product: CASSHQTSRTGANVLTF.

The chain joins TRBV5-6 to TRBJ1-3, with D possibly matching TRBD1 (6 bases). Trimming pared 4 bases from V and 2 bases from J, leaving 13 bases between. CDR1 SGHDT and CDR2 YYEEEE come from the germline V gene. The CDR3 is 15 amino acids. The DNA for the CDR3 is TGTGCCAGCAGCCTCGCGGGGGCGCCTGGAAACACCATATATTTT. This codes for CASSLAGAPGNTIYF.

The CDR3: CATSPGRLLGANVLTF. As DNA, the CDR3 is TGTGCTACCAGCCCCGGGCGGCTTCTTGGGGCCAACGTCCTGACTTTC. The rearrangement uses TRBV7-7 and TRBJ2-6; the D is unclear. The germline V gene encodes CDR1 SSHAT and CDR2 FNYEAQ (reference sequence). CDR3 length equals 16 residues.

The rearrangement uses TRBV18 and TRBJ2-1; no firm D call. The CDR3 runs to 12 residues. The germline CDR1 and CDR2 sequences are KGHSH and LQKENI. The V end lost 2 bases, the J end lost 6 bases, and 5 bases lay between the germline ends. CDR3 in DNA: TGTGCCAGCTCACCAACCAGCAATGAGCAGTTCTTC. Its protein is CASSPTSNEQFF.

The V call is TRBV20-1, the J call TRBJ2-3; 7 bases map to TRBD2. Germline V CDR1 and CDR2: DFQATT, SNEGSKA (reference sequence). The CDR3 runs 17 residues. With 3 bases clipped from V and 3 bases from J, the junction kept 15 bases outside the gene matches. CDR3 residues: CSASPGWQREWTDTQYF. CDR3 nucleotides: TGCAGTGCTAGTCCCGGTTGGCAGCGGGAATGGACAGATACGCAGTATTTT.

The chain recombines TRBV28 with TRBJ1-2; possible D gene TRBD1, 5 bases. The CDR3 totals 17 residues. The V gene's germline CDR1 is MDHEN and CDR2 SYDVKM. V was clipped by 4 bases and J by 2 bases, with 20 bases between them. The CDR3 coding sequence is TGTGCCAGCAGTTCTCTATCACAGGATTGGATAAACTATGGCTACACCTTC. The encoded protein is CASSSLSQDWINYGYTF.

The chain links TRBV3-1 (or the pseudogene TRBV3-2) to TRBJ2-5; no clear D. The CDR3 has 13 residues. Germline V gene lookup returns CDR1 LGHDT and CDR2 YNNKEL (reference sequence). V lost 5 bases, J lost 4 bases, and 11 bases lay in between. The CDR3 region has the DNA TGTGCCAGCAGCGCAGCCGGGTTAGAGACCCAGTACTTC. The encoded protein is CASSAAGLETQYF.

V usage is TRBV4-1 and J usage is TRBJ1-4; D not certain. Trimming removed 0 bases at V and 7 bases at J, with 12 bases between. This CDR3 has 15 residues. Germline lookup yields CDR1 MGHRA and CDR2 YSYEKL. The CDR3 sequence is CASSQDHTGFEKLFF. CDR3 coding DNA: TGCGCCAGCAGCCAAGACCACACGGGGTTTGAAAAACTGTTTTTT.

V usage is TRBV7-9 and J usage is TRBJ1-6; 7 bases fit TRBD1. CDR3 length equals 15 residues. The V segment lost 2 bases and the J segment 5 bases; nucleotides outside the gene matches: 3. Germline CDR1 reads SEHNR; CDR2 reads FQNEAQ (reference sequence). The CDR3, as DNA: TGTGCCAGCAGCTTATTAACAGGGGATAATTCACCCCTCCACTTT. Encoded protein: CASSLLTGDNSPLHF. Full variable domain (outside the CDR3, taken from reference TRBV7-9 and TRBJ1-6): DTGVSQNPRHKITKRGQNVTFRCDPISEHNRLYWYRQTLGQGPEFLTYFQNEAQLEKSRLLSDRFSAERPKGSFSTLEIQRTEQGDSAMYLCASSLLTGDNSPLHFGNGTRLTVT.

The chain joins TRBV6-5 to TRBJ2-7; D is uncertain. This CDR3 has 15 residues. V gave up 0 bases and J gave up 6 bases, with 15 bases separating them. Germline loops: CDR1 MNHEY, CDR2 SVGAGI. The CDR3 loop reads CASSYSTGPSAEQYF. CDR3 sequence (DNA): TGTGCCAGCAGTTACTCGACGGGCCCCTCGGCCGAGCAGTACTTC.

V usage is TRBV2 and J usage is TRBJ1-2; TRBD1 aligns across 7 bases. The germline V gene has CDR1 SNHLY and CDR2 FYNNEI. The trim removed 0 bases at V and 8 bases at J, leaving 12 bases unmatched. The CDR3 runs to 16 residues. The DNA for the CDR3 is TGTGCCAGCAGTGAAGCGCTCCGAGACAGGGAGGCGGGCTACACCTTC. Translation gives CASSEALRDREAGYTF.

The chain uses TRBV7-2 and TRBJ2-3, with a weak D call TRBD2 (5 bases). Looked up from germline, CDR1 is SGHTA and CDR2 is FQGNSA. The CDR3 extends over 14 amino acids. The V and J ends lost 7 bases and 2 bases respectively, with 13 bases between them. In nucleotides, the CDR3 is TGTGCCAGCAAAAGCGGAATAAACACAGATACGCAGTATTTT. It codes for CASKSGINTDTQYF. Looking up the rest from reference TRBV7-2 and TRBJ2-3 gives the full variable domain: GAGVSQSPSNKVTEKGKDVELRCDPISGHTALYWYRQSLGQGLEFLIYFQGNSAPDKSGLPSDRFSAERTGGSVSTLTIQRTQQEDSAVYLCASKSGINTDTQYFGPGTRLTVL.